Below are 4 T cell receptor beta chains sequenced from a single sample in a study of shared clonotypes between healthy human individuals. Using immunoSEQ multiplex PCR, the repertoire was profiled, and TCRdb retains in-frame clones only, with some absent. The sample lists about 1 million clones; approximately 70% were seen once. The sequencing sample was made of memory CD4+ T cells sorted from blood. As for subset: CD45RA-negative fraction. Receptors were obtained from a man between 18 and 29 years old in good health.

The gene calls are TRBV23-1 and TRBJ2-6, with 7 bases that match TRBD1. TRBV23-1 is an ORF; its function is uncertain. The CDR3 contains 17 residues. V dropped 7 bases and J dropped 0; count of bases not matched to a gene: 9. The CDR3 nucleotides read TGCGCCAGCACCTCCGGGACAGCCACCTCTGGGGCCAACGTCCTGACTTTC. It specifies CASTSGTATSGANVLTF.

This sequence joins TRBV6-6 and TRBJ2-7; 9 bases fit TRBD2. CDR1 is MNHNY, CDR2 SVGAGI, per germline (reference sequence). The V gene end was trimmed by 5 bases and the J gene end by 2 bases; junction bases not matched to a gene: 4. This CDR3 is built from 14 residues. The CDR3 protein is CASSRTSDPYEQYF. The CDR3 DNA sequence: TGTGCCAGCAGTAGGACTAGCGACCCCTACGAGCAGTACTTC.

Remarks on this clone: Additional DNA sequences in this sample encode the identical CDR3. V is TRBV5-4 and J is TRBJ2-3, with unresolved D. The CDR3 sequence is 12 residues long. Deletions cut 0 bases from V and 2 bases from J, with 1 base between. The V gene's germline CDR1 is SGHNT and CDR2 YYREEE (reference sequence). Written as DNA, the CDR3 is TGTGCCAGCAGCTTGGCCACAGATACGCAGTATTTT. Translating gives CASSLATDTQYF.

This clone was detected only a few times. A clone one base away is much larger, so this may be a read error. The chain joins TRBV11-3 to TRBJ2-5; D is unclear. The CDR3 runs 13 residues. Germline CDR1 is SGHNT and CDR2 is YENEEA. Trimming cost V 5 bases and J 2 bases, with 9 bases left between them. CDR3 bases: TGTGCCAGCAGCCCCGCCAGGCAAGAGACCCAGTACTTC. Amino acid sequence: CASSPARQETQYF.